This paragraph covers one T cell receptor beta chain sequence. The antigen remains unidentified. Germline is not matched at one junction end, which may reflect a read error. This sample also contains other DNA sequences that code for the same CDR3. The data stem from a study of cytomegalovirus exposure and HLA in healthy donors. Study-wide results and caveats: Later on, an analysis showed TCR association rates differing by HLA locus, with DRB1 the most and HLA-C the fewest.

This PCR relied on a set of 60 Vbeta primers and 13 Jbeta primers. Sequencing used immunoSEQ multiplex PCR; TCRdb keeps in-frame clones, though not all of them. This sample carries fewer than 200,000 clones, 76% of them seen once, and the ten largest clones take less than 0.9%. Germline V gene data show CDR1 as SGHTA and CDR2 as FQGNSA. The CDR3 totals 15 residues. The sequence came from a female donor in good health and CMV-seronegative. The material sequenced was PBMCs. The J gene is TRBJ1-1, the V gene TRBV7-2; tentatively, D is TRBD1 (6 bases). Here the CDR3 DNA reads TGTGCCAGCAGCCCTCAGACAGGCATGAACACCGAAGCTTTCTTT. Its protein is CASSPQTGMNTEAFF.